A selection of T cell receptor beta chains follows, all from one sample in a study of shared clonotypes between healthy human individuals. Sequenced by immunoSEQ multiplex PCR; TCRdb stores in-frame clones only, minus some. The sample yields about a million clones, around 76% seen once. Sequencing was done on a sample of memory CD4+ T cells sorted from blood. The receptors here all came from a man in his late teens or twenties in good health. The CDR3 runs from the conserved cysteine through the conserved F or W. Fields, in order: D gene, V gene, J gene, clone size, CDR3 protein, CDR3 DNA. The D gene is left open where the match is weak. Size is stated for part of the rows, as once, few or many counts, or as a class when the clone is expanded.

D gene: TRBD1; V gene: TRBV4-3; J gene: TRBJ1-2; clone size: NA; CDR3 protein: CASSQLPGDSYGYTF; CDR3 DNA: TGCGCCAGCAGCCAACTTCCGGGGGACAGCTATGGCTACACCTTC
D gene: NA; V gene: TRBV27; J gene: TRBJ1-5; clone size: NA; CDR3 protein: CASRQMGVSNQPQHF; CDR3 DNA: TGTGCCAGCAGACAAATGGGGGTCTCCAATCAGCCCCAGCATTTT
D gene: NA; V gene: TRBV7-2; J gene: TRBJ1-5; clone size: few; CDR3 protein: CASSLGGVLRDQPQHF; CDR3 DNA: TGTGCCAGCAGCTTAGGCGGCGTCTTACGGGATCAGCCCCAGCATTTT
D gene: TRBD2; V gene: TRBV9; J gene: TRBJ2-7; clone size: NA; CDR3 protein: CASSPPAGGPHEQYF; CDR3 DNA: TGTGCCAGCAGCCCTCCAGCGGGAGGGCCTCACGAGCAGTACTTC
D gene: NA; V gene: TRBV6-4; J gene: TRBJ1-1; clone size: NA; CDR3 protein: CASSDSGVRGDCTEAFF; CDR3 DNA: TGTGCCAGCAGTGACTCAGGGGTGAGGGGGGATTGCACTGAAGCTTTCTTT
D gene: TRBD2; V gene: TRBV6-6; J gene: TRBJ2-1; clone size: NA; CDR3 protein: CASSPGTSGKHNEQFF; CDR3 DNA: TGTGCCAGCAGCCCCGGGACTAGCGGGAAGCACAATGAGCAGTTCTTC
D gene: TRBD1; V gene: TRBV5-1; J gene: TRBJ2-5; clone size: NA; CDR3 protein: CASSPGTGSWETQYF; CDR3 DNA: TGCGCCAGCAGCCCCGGGACAGGGTCTTGGGAGACCCAGTACTTC
D gene: NA; V gene: TRBV4-3; J gene: TRBJ1-2; clone size: NA; CDR3 protein: CASSPNTANYGHTF; CDR3 DNA: TGCGCCAGCAGCCCTAACACGGCTAACTATGGCCACACCTTC
D gene: NA; V gene: TRBV15; J gene: TRBJ1-3; clone size: NA; CDR3 protein: CATSRGATGKVNTIYF; CDR3 DNA: TGTGCCACCAGCAGAGGGGCCACAGGGAAAGTAAACACCATATATTTT
D gene: TRBD2; V gene: TRBV30; J gene: TRBJ2-1; clone size: NA; CDR3 protein: CAWASGGAGSNEQFF; CDR3 DNA: TGTGCCTGGGCTAGCGGGGGGGCCGGTTCCAATGAGCAGTTCTTC
D gene: TRBD1; V gene: TRBV6-5; J gene: TRBJ1-1; clone size: few; CDR3 protein: CASSLRSGTAYTEAFF; CDR3 DNA: TGTGCCAGCAGTTTACGCTCCGGGACAGCCTACACTGAAGCTTTCTTT
D gene: NA; V gene: TRBV10-1; J gene: TRBJ2-3; clone size: NA; CDR3 protein: CASSEGATDTQYF; CDR3 DNA: TGCGCCAGCAGTGAGGGGGCAACAGATACGCAGTATTTT
D gene: NA; V gene: TRBV18; J gene: TRBJ2-3; clone size: NA; CDR3 protein: CASSLRTESTDTQYF; CDR3 DNA: TGTGCCAGCTCACTACGGACAGAGAGCACAGATACGCAGTATTTT
D gene: TRBD1; V gene: TRBV5-1; J gene: TRBJ2-7; clone size: NA; CDR3 protein: CASKETGTYEQYF; CDR3 DNA: TGCGCCAGCAAGGAGACAGGGACCTACGAGCAGTACTTC
D gene: NA; V gene: TRBV18; J gene: TRBJ1-5; clone size: few; CDR3 protein: CASALQGSNQPQHF; CDR3 DNA: TGTGCCAGCGCACTACAGGGTTCCAATCAGCCCCAGCATTTT
D gene: NA; V gene: TRBV14; J gene: TRBJ1-2; clone size: NA; CDR3 protein: CASSQDREGGYGYTF; CDR3 DNA: TGTGCCAGCAGCCAAGATCGGGAGGGTGGCTATGGCTACACCTTC
D gene: NA; V gene: TRBV30; J gene: TRBJ1-5; clone size: NA; CDR3 protein: CAWSVNSNQPQHF; CDR3 DNA: TGTGCCTGGAGTGTTAATAGCAATCAGCCCCAGCATTTT
D gene: NA; V gene: TRBV5-1; J gene: TRBJ1-5; clone size: NA; CDR3 protein: CASSLLGPQSNQPQHF; CDR3 DNA: TGCGCCAGCAGCTTGTTAGGACCCCAGAGCAATCAGCCCCAGCATTTT
D gene: NA; V gene: TRBV6-4; J gene: TRBJ2-7; clone size: NA; CDR3 protein: CASSDSVGNERYPYEQYF; CDR3 DNA: TGTGCCAGCAGTGACTCGGTTGGAAATGAGAGATACCCCTACGAGCAGTACTTC
D gene: NA; V gene: TRBV5-4; J gene: TRBJ2-5; clone size: NA; CDR3 protein: CASSRPGRAGETQYF; CDR3 DNA: TGTGCCAGCAGCCGACCGGGCAGGGCTGGAGAGACCCAGTACTTC
D gene: TRBD2; V gene: TRBV7-7; J gene: TRBJ2-5; clone size: NA; CDR3 protein: CASSSLSGGQETQYF; CDR3 DNA: TGTGCTAGCAGCTCCTTAAGCGGGGGGCAAGAGACCCAGTACTTC
D gene: NA; V gene: TRBV6-1; J gene: TRBJ1-5; clone size: NA; CDR3 protein: CATKLGIQSNQPQHF; CDR3 DNA: TGTGCCACCAAACTGGGGATTCAGAGCAATCAGCCCCAGCATTTT
D gene: NA; V gene: TRBV9; J gene: TRBJ1-2; clone size: few; CDR3 protein: CASSPDRANYGYTF; CDR3 DNA: TGTGCCAGCAGCCCCGACAGAGCTAACTATGGCTACACCTTC
D gene: NA; V gene: TRBV5-4; J gene: TRBJ1-4; clone size: once; CDR3 protein: CASSFQGTGKLFF; CDR3 DNA: TGTGCCAGCAGCTTTCAGGGGACGGGGAAACTGTTTTTT
D gene: NA; V gene: TRBV25-1; J gene: TRBJ2-7; clone size: NA; CDR3 protein: CASSGSWTSMYEQYF; CDR3 DNA: TGTGCCAGCAGTGGCTCGTGGACAAGCATGTACGAGCAGTACTTC
D gene: NA; V gene: TRBV25-1; J gene: TRBJ2-7; clone size: NA; CDR3 protein: CASSWRYEQYF; CDR3 DNA: TGTGCCAGCAGTTGGCGATACGAGCAGTACTTC
D gene: TRBD1; V gene: TRBV28; J gene: TRBJ1-5; clone size: NA; CDR3 protein: CASSQGGEGNQPQHF; CDR3 DNA: TGTGCCAGCAGCCAGGGGGGCGAGGGCAATCAGCCCCAGCATTTT
D gene: NA; V gene: TRBV19; J gene: TRBJ1-5; clone size: NA; CDR3 protein: CASSVQSNQPQHF; CDR3 DNA: TGTGCCAGTTCGGTACAGAGCAATCAGCCCCAGCATTTT
D gene: NA; V gene: TRBV11-2; J gene: TRBJ1-6; clone size: NA; CDR3 protein: CASSSEWKNSPLHF; CDR3 DNA: TGTGCCAGCAGCTCCGAATGGAAAAATTCACCCCTCCACTTT
D gene: TRBD2; V gene: TRBV11-2; J gene: TRBJ2-1; clone size: once; CDR3 protein: CASSQSLAGAYEQFF; CDR3 DNA: TGTGCCAGCAGCCAGAGCCTAGCGGGAGCGTATGAGCAGTTCTTC
D gene: NA; V gene: TRBV5-1; J gene: TRBJ1-4; clone size: few; CDR3 protein: CASSFGGAGEKLFF; CDR3 DNA: TGCGCCAGCAGCTTTGGGGGAGCGGGTGAAAAACTGTTTTTT
D gene: NA; V gene: TRBV6-5; J gene: TRBJ2-5; clone size: few; CDR3 protein: CASRPGPWETQYF; CDR3 DNA: TGTGCCAGCAGGCCAGGACCTTGGGAGACCCAGTACTTC
D gene: NA; V gene: TRBV28; J gene: TRBJ2-6; clone size: few; CDR3 protein: CASRPAGESGANVLTF; CDR3 DNA: TGTGCCAGCAGACCGGCGGGTGAGTCTGGGGCCAACGTCCTGACTTTC
D gene: TRBD1; V gene: TRBV7-8; J gene: TRBJ1-5; clone size: NA; CDR3 protein: CASSVGTGGNQPQHF; CDR3 DNA: TGTGCCAGCAGCGTTGGGACAGGGGGCAATCAGCCCCAGCATTTT
D gene: NA; V gene: TRBV5-1; J gene: TRBJ2-1; clone size: NA; CDR3 protein: CASSTDSRSYNEQFF; CDR3 DNA: TGCGCCAGCAGCACTGACAGTCGCTCCTACAATGAGCAGTTCTTC
D gene: NA; V gene: TRBV6-5; J gene: TRBJ1-2; clone size: NA; CDR3 protein: CASRANDRLAGYTF; CDR3 DNA: TGTGCCAGCAGAGCAAATGACAGGCTGGCTGGCTACACCTTC
D gene: NA; V gene: TRBV6-6; J gene: TRBJ2-1; clone size: NA; CDR3 protein: CASGSWDEQFF; CDR3 DNA: TGTGCCAGCGGGAGTTGGGATGAGCAGTTCTTC
D gene: NA; V gene: TRBV2; J gene: TRBJ2-4; clone size: NA; CDR3 protein: CASKFRGPGNIQYF; CDR3 DNA: TGTGCCAGCAAATTTCGGGGGCCTGGGAACATTCAGTACTTC
D gene: TRBD1; V gene: TRBV7-2; J gene: TRBJ1-1; clone size: few; CDR3 protein: CASSPTGGLGEAFF; CDR3 DNA: TGTGCCAGCAGCCCGACAGGGGGCTTGGGAGAGGCTTTCTTT
D gene: NA; V gene: TRBV18; J gene: TRBJ2-6; clone size: few; CDR3 protein: CASSLGVSGANVLTF; CDR3 DNA: TGTGCCAGCTCCCTTGGGGTCTCTGGGGCCAACGTCCTGACTTTC
D gene: NA; V gene: TRBV30; J gene: TRBJ2-4; clone size: NA; CDR3 protein: CAWSVGGGLAKNIQYF; CDR3 DNA: TGTGCCTGGAGTGTAGGGGGGGGACTAGCCAAAAACATTCAGTACTTC
D gene: NA; V gene: TRBV18; J gene: TRBJ2-7; clone size: NA; CDR3 protein: CASSPIRDYEQYF; CDR3 DNA: TGTGCCAGCTCACCAATCCGGGACTACGAGCAGTACTTC